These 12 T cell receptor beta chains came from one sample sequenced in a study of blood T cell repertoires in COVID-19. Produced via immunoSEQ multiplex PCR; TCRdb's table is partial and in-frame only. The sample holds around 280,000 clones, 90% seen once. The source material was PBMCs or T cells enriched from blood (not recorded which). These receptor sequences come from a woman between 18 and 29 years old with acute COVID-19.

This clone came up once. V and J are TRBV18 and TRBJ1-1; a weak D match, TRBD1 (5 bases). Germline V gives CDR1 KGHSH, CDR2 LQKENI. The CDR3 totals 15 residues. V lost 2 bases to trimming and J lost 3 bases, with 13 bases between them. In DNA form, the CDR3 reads TGTGCCAGCTCACCAGATCAGGGCCCATACACTGAAGCTTTCTTT. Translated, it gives CASSPDQGPYTEAFF.

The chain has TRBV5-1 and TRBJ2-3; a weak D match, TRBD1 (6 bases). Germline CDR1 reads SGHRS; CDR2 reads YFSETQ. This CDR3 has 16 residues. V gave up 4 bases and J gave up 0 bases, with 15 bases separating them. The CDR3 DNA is TGCGCCAGCAGCCCGGACGCTGGGGGCAGCACAGATACGCAGTATTTT. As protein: CASSPDAGGSTDTQYF.

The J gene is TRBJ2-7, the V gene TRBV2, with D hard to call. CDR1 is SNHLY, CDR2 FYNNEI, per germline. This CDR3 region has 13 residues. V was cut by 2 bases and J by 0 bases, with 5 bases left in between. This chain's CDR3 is CASSEYNSYEQYF. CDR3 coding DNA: TGTGCCAGCAGTGAATACAACTCCTACGAGCAGTACTTC.

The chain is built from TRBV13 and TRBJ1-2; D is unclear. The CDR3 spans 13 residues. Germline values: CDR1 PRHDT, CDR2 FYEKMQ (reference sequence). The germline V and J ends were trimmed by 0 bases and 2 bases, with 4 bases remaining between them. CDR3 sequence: CASSLGGNYGYTF. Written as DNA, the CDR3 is TGTGCCAGCAGCTTAGGGGGCAACTATGGCTACACCTTC.

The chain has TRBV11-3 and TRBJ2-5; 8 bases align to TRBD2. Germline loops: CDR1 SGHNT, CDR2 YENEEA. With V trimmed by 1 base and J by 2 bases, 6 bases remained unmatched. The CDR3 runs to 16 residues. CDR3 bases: TGTGCCAGCAGCTTAGGTGGCGGGAGGCGGCAAGAGACCCAGTACTTC. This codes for CASSLGGGRRQETQYF.

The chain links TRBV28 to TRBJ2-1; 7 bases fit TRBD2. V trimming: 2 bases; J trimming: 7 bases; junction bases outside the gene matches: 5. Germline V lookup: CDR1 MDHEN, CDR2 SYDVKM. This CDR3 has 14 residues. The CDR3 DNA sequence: TGTGCCAGCAGTTTAGGTGGGAGGGTGAATGAGCAGTTCTTC. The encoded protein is CASSLGGRVNEQFF.

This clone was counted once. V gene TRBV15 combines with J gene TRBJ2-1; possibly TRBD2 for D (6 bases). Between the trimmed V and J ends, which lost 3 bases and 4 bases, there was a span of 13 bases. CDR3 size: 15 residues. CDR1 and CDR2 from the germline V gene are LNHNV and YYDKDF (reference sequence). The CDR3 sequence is CATSRPGLSYNEQFF. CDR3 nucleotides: TGTGCCACCAGCAGGCCGGGACTGTCATACAATGAGCAGTTCTTC.

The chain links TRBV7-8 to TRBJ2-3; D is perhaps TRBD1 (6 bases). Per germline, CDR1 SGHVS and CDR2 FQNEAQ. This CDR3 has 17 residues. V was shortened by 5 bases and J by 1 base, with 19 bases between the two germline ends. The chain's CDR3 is CASSLNRVPPRTDTQYF. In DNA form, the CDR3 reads TGTGCCAGCAGCCTTAACAGGGTACCACCACGCACAGATACGCAGTATTTT.

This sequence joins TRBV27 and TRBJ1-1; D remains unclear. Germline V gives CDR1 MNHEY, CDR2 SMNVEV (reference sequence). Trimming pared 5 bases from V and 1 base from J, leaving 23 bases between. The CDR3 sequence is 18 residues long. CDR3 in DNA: TGTGCCAGCAGTATTATCACCCAGGCTCACCGTGGGAACACTGAAGCTTTCTTT. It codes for CASSIITQAHRGNTEAFF.

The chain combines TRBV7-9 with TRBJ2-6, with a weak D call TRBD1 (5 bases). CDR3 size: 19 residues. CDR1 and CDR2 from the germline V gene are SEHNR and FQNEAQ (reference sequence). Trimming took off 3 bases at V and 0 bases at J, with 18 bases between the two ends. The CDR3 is CASSFFGQGYLSGANVLTF. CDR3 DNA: TGTGCCAGCAGCTTCTTTGGCCAGGGTTATCTCTCTGGGGCCAACGTCCTGACTTTC. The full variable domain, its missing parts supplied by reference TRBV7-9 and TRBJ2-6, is DTGVSQNPRHKITKRGQNVTFRCDPISEHNRLYWYRQTLGQGPEFLTYFQNEAQLEKSRLLSDRFSAERPKGSFSTLEIQRTEQGDSAMYLCASSFFGQGYLSGANVLTFGAGSRLTVL.

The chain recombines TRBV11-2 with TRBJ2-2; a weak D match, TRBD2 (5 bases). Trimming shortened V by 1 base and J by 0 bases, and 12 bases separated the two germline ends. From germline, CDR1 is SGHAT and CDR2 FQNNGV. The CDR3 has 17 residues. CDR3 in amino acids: CASSLALGNPNTGELFF. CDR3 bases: TGTGCCAGCAGCTTAGCGCTCGGGAACCCGAACACCGGGGAGCTGTTTTTT.

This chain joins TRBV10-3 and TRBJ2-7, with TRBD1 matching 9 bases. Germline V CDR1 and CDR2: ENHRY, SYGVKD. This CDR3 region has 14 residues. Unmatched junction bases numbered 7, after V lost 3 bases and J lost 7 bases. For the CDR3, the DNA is TGTGCCATCAGTGACGGGACAGGGCGTAGGGAGCAGTACTTC. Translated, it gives CAISDGTGRREQYF.